Below, 14 T cell receptor beta chains from the same sample are listed, as sequenced in a study of shared clonotypes between healthy human individuals. Sequenced by immunoSEQ multiplex PCR; TCRdb stores in-frame clones only, minus some. The table shows over 150,000 clones, with approximately 61% occurring only once. Sequenced sample: memory CD4+ T cells sorted from blood. As to subset: CD45RA-negative fraction. The receptors stem from a man aged 30 to 39 in good health.

The sample holds one count of this clone. The chain has TRBV4-3 and TRBJ2-7, with 7 bases fitting TRBD1. With V trimmed by 4 bases and J by 0 bases, 6 bases remained unmatched. Germline V gives CDR1 LGHNA, CDR2 YSLEER. CDR3 length equals 15 residues. The CDR3 coding sequence is TGCGCCAGCAGCCTTCTAAGGGACAGCTCCTACGAGCAGTACTTC. This gives the protein CASSLLRDSSYEQYF.

The rearrangement links TRBV4-1 to TRBJ1-2, with TRBD1 as a possible D gene (6 bases). CDR1 is MGHRA and CDR2 is YSYEKL in the germline V gene. This CDR3 has 14 residues. Trimming took off 3 bases at V and 0 bases at J, with 8 bases between the two ends. CDR3 in DNA: TGCGCCAGCAGCCAGAGGGACACTAACTATGGCTACACCTTC. It translates to CASSQRDTNYGYTF.

V and J are TRBV19 and TRBJ2-2, with unresolved D. The germline CDR1 and CDR2 sequences are LNHDA and SQIVND (reference sequence). Trimming removed 6 bases at V and 6 bases at J, with 11 bases between. There are 13 residues in the CDR3. This CDR3 is CASSLSRPGELFF. CDR3 nucleotide sequence: TGTGCCAGTAGCCTCTCTCGCCCCGGGGAGCTGTTTTTT.

The V and J genes are TRBV7-2 and TRBJ2-7, with unresolved D. The CDR3 sequence is 13 residues long. Per germline, CDR1 SGHTA and CDR2 FQGNSA. V dropped 5 bases and J dropped 4 bases, with 12 bases sitting between them. Here the CDR3 DNA reads TGTGCCAGCAGCCGTCTCCAATTGTACGAGCAGTACTTC. Translation gives CASSRLQLYEQYF.

The V and J genes are TRBV7-9 and TRBJ2-3; a possible D gene is TRBD1 (5 bases). Per the germline V gene, CDR1 is SEHNR and CDR2 is FQNEAQ (reference sequence). There are 15 residues in the CDR3. Trimming stripped 4 bases from V and 2 bases from J, with 13 bases between. CDR3 sequence: CASSSGRAFTDTQYF. The CDR3 DNA reads TGTGCCAGCAGCTCGGGCAGGGCTTTCACAGATACGCAGTATTTT.

The rearrangement links TRBV25-1 to TRBJ2-1; TRBD2 agrees at 7 bases. Germline V CDR1 and CDR2: MGHDK, SYGVNS. The CDR3 covers 17 residues. Losses at the gene ends were 4 bases for V and 0 bases for J; bases not matched to a gene: 9. The CDR3 region is CASSAQRGGSSYNEQFF. The CDR3 DNA follows: TGTGCCAGCAGTGCCCAGAGGGGCGGGAGCTCCTACAATGAGCAGTTCTTC.

In this sample, this clone turned up many times. The chain combines TRBV7-9 with TRBJ1-1; D remains unclear. With 2 bases removed from V and 1 base from J, the gap between germline ends came to 5 bases. CDR1 is SEHNR, CDR2 FQNEAQ, per germline (reference sequence). The CDR3 length is 13 residues. The DNA for the CDR3 is TGTGCCAGCAGCTTAACGGGGAACACTGAAGCTTTCTTT. It is translated as CASSLTGNTEAFF.

This clone was detected a few times. The chain uses TRBV11-2 and TRBJ1-1; D unclear. Germline V gene lookup returns CDR1 SGHAT and CDR2 FQNNGV. Trimming took 3 bases from V and 1 from J, leaving 15 bases between them. This CDR3 region has 16 residues. CDR3 in DNA: TGTGCCAGCAGCTTCAGTGGCAGTAAAGGGAACACTGAAGCTTTCTTT. It encodes CASSFSGSKGNTEAFF.

The chain combines TRBV28 with TRBJ2-1; D is unclear. This CDR3 has 11 amino acids. V was clipped by 3 bases and J by 7 bases, with 4 bases between them. The germline CDR1 and CDR2 sequences are MDHEN and SYDVKM. CDR3 in amino acids: CASSFLNEQFF. The CDR3 nucleotides read TGTGCCAGCAGTTTTCTGAATGAGCAGTTCTTC.

This clone was counted a single time. The chain has TRBV6-1 and TRBJ2-1; 7 bases align to TRBD1. Germline assignment: CDR1 MNHNS and CDR2 SASEGT. The CDR3 has 13 residues. The V and J ends lost 2 bases and 10 bases, in that order; junction bases with no gene match: 5. The CDR3 coding sequence is TGTGCCAGCAGTGAAAGACAGGGATGGGAGCAGTTCTTC. Protein sequence: CASSERQGWEQFF.

V and J are TRBV19 and TRBJ1-1; TRBD1 matches 7 bases. CDR3 length equals 15 residues. CDR1 LNHDA and CDR2 SQIVND come from the germline V gene (reference sequence). Trimming at V came to 4 bases and at J to 2 bases, leaving 7 bases not matched to a gene. CDR3 amino acids: CASSKYRQGNTEAFF. DNA for the CDR3: TGTGCCAGTAGTAAATATCGACAGGGAAACACTGAAGCTTTCTTT.

As DNA, the CDR3 is TGTGCCAGCAGCACCCGGACTAGCGGGAGAAATGAGCAGTTCTTC. This gives the protein CASSTRTSGRNEQFF. The gene calls are TRBV9 and TRBJ2-1; 13 nucleotides align to TRBD2. V dropped 4 bases and J dropped 7; count of bases not matched to a gene: 5. The length of the CDR3 is 15 residues. Looked up from germline, CDR1 is SGDLS and CDR2 is YYNGEE.

The CDR3 reads CASVTGANVLTF. Here the CDR3 DNA reads TGTGCCAGCGTTACTGGGGCCAACGTCCTGACTTTC. The chain carries TRBV7-8 and TRBJ2-6; no clear D. V shed 8 bases and J shed 2 bases, with 4 bases lying between them. Germline CDR1 SGHVS, CDR2 FQNEAQ. This CDR3 is built from 12 residues. The variable domain in full, with the rest retrieved from reference TRBV7-8 and TRBJ2-6, is GAGVSQSPRYKVAKRGQDVALRCDPISGHVSLFWYQQALGQGPEFLTYFQNEAQLDKSGLPSDRFFAERPEGSVSTLKIQRTQQEDSAVYLCASVTGANVLTFGAGSRLTVL.

This clone was recorded only once. The chain uses TRBV6-6 and TRBJ2-5; possibly TRBD2 for D (6 bases). Germline V lookup: CDR1 MNHNY, CDR2 SVGAGI (reference sequence). Trimming removed 0 bases at V and 4 bases at J, with 15 bases between. CDR3 length equals 16 residues. The CDR3 DNA sequence: TGTGCCAGCAGTTACTCGGGTGGAACGGGAGCAGAGACCCAGTACTTC. It yields the protein CASSYSGGTGAETQYF.